The 21 T cell receptor beta chains below come from one sample, sequenced in a study of a mutant IDH1 vaccine in newly diagnosed glioma (dated by TCRdb to the early 2020s). The protocol used for the library was the immunoSEQ multiplex PCR assay. The source is immuneACCESS, and TCRdb retained only in-frame sequences with V and J called. Part of the clones is not carried over; for the studies checked, unresolved V genes explain less than half of this, and the remainder is unexplained. The sample table holds 20,000 to 30,000 clones, of which 65% to 80% were seen once. The ten largest clones add up to more than 5.5% of the sample. Per the publication, the time point label means: week 5, during vaccination. Each vaccine dose, consisting of 300 ug of a 20-mer mutant IDH1 peptide in Montanide, was administered subcutaneously with topical imiquimod. These receptors' antigens are unknown. The input for sequencing was PBMCs, taken from a glioma patient whose treatment included an IDH1 peptide vaccine. The receptors here all came from a middle-aged man with glioma. Some clones in this sample may be carry-over from other donors' samples.

The chain links TRBV27 to TRBJ2-1, with D perhaps TRBD2 (6 bases). The CDR3 sequence is 16 residues long. Germline assignment: CDR1 MNHEY and CDR2 SMNVEV (reference sequence). V gave up 3 bases and J gave up 6 bases, with 18 bases separating them. CDR3 DNA: TGTGCCAGCAGTTTCAGTTTCCTAGCGCGGATCAATGAGCAGTTCTTC. It is translated as CASSFSFLARINEQFF.

The rearrangement joins TRBV5-1 to TRBJ1-6; no clear D. This CDR3 spans 15 amino acids. Trimming removed 0 bases at V and 8 bases at J, with 12 bases between. Germline CDR1 reads SGHRS; CDR2 reads YFSETQ. The CDR3 sequence is CASSLVGWTYSPLHF. The CDR3 DNA follows: TGCGCCAGCAGCTTGGTGGGATGGACCTATTCACCCCTCCACTTT.

V is TRBV28 and J is TRBJ1-1; the D is unclear. CDR3 length: 15 amino acids. V shed 3 bases and J shed 1 base, with 12 bases lying between them. Germline-derived CDR1 and CDR2 are MDHEN and SYDVKM. The CDR3 loop reads CASSFGGLKNTEAFF. The CDR3 coding sequence is TGTGCCAGCAGTTTCGGAGGACTGAAGAACACTGAAGCTTTCTTT.

The genes are TRBV7-2 and TRBJ1-2; 9 bases agree with TRBD1. CDR3 length: 14 amino acids. Germline V lookup: CDR1 SGHTA, CDR2 FQGNSA. J lost 4 bases, V lost 4 bases, and 4 bases had no gene match. CDR3 in DNA: TGTGCCAGCAGCTCGGACAGGGGTGGCTATGGCTACACCTTC. Protein sequence: CASSSDRGGYGYTF.

The rearrangement uses TRBV7-2 and TRBJ2-5; D is ambiguous. Germline loops: CDR1 SGHTA, CDR2 FQGNSA. The CDR3 totals 13 residues. Deletions cut 7 bases from V and 4 bases from J, with 13 bases between. The CDR3 sequence: CASNLRPTETQYF. The CDR3 DNA sequence: TGTGCCAGCAATCTCCGCCCAACAGAGACCCAGTACTTC. Variable domain in full (rest from reference TRBV7-2 and TRBJ2-5): GAGVSQSPSNKVTEKGKDVELRCDPISGHTALYWYRQSLGQGLEFLIYFQGNSAPDKSGLPSDRFSAERTGGSVSTLTIQRTQQEDSAVYLCASNLRPTETQYFGPGTRLLVL.

The rearrangement uses TRBV6-5 and TRBJ2-2, with TRBD1 matching over 7 bases. The V gene's germline CDR1 is MNHEY and CDR2 SVGAGI. There are 14 residues in the CDR3. Losses at the gene ends were 8 bases for V and 2 bases for J; bases not matched to a gene: 5. DNA of the CDR3: TGTGCCAGCCAGACAGGGATTAACACCGGGGAGCTGTTTTTT. This gives the protein CASQTGINTGELFF.

On this clone itself: A junction end diverges from the germline sequence, so it may reflect a read error. The genes are TRBV28 and TRBJ2-7, with a tentative D call TRBD1 (5 bases). Germline V gene lookup returns CDR1 MDHEN and CDR2 SYDVKM. The length of the CDR3 is 13 residues. The CDR3 DNA sequence: TGTGCCAGCAGTTGGAACCCCGGGCAGGGTGAGGACTTC. Amino acids: CASSWNPGQGEDF.

The chain uses TRBV6-6 and TRBJ1-2; TRBD1 might be the D (5 bases). Germline V CDR1 and CDR2: MNHNY, SVGAGI (reference sequence). This CDR3 has 15 amino acids. V dropped 2 bases and J dropped 4 bases, with 14 bases sitting between them. DNA for the CDR3: TGTGCCAGCAGTTACCCACGGGGGGTTTCCTATGGCTACACCTTC. Translated: CASSYPRGVSYGYTF.

J is TRBJ1-4 and V is TRBV5-1; D perhaps matches TRBD1 (6 bases). Germline V gene sequence: CDR1 SGHRS, CDR2 YFSETQ. The ends were cut back, 3 bases at V and 11 bases at J, with 20 bases in the middle. This CDR3 comprises 15 residues. The CDR3 loop is CASSSPGLGAAKLFF. CDR3 DNA sequence: TGCGCCAGCAGCTCACCGGGCCTGGGGGCCGCCAAACTGTTTTTT.

This chain joins TRBV10-3 and TRBJ1-1; the match to TRBD1 covers 8 bases. The V gene end was trimmed by 2 bases and the J gene end by 7 bases; junction bases not matched to a gene: 3. The CDR3 consists of 13 residues. Germline CDR1 is ENHRY and CDR2 is SYGVKD. The CDR3 sequence is CAISEQGAGEAFF. In nucleotides, the CDR3 is TGTGCCATCAGTGAGCAGGGGGCGGGTGAAGCTTTCTTT.

This clone has a single count. The genes are TRBV13 and TRBJ2-1; 8 bases agree with TRBD2. Germline CDR1 is PRHDT and CDR2 is FYEKMQ (reference sequence). Unmatched junction bases numbered 8, after V lost 0 bases and J lost 10 bases. This CDR3 has 15 residues. The DNA for the CDR3 is TGTGCCAGCAGCTTAGGCCTCGGGAGGGGAGGCGAGCAGTTCTTC. Residues: CASSLGLGRGGEQFF.

The chain recombines TRBV5-1 with TRBJ2-3, with 15 bases lining up with TRBD2. Trimming removed 3 bases from V and 2 bases from J; junction bases left unmatched: 4. CDR1 and CDR2 from the germline V gene are SGHRS and YFSETQ. This CDR3 region has 17 residues. In DNA form, the CDR3 reads TGCGCCAGCAGCTCGGGACTAGCGGGGGGCCTCACAGATACGCAGTATTTT. This gives the protein CASSSGLAGGLTDTQYF.

This clone turned up a few times. V and J are TRBV6-1 and TRBJ1-5; D not certain. From germline, CDR1 is MNHNS and CDR2 SASEGT. The CDR3 sequence is 12 residues long. V dropped 2 bases and J dropped 9 bases, with 8 bases sitting between them. The CDR3 coding sequence is TGTGCCAGCAGTGAAATCACGCGGCCCCAGCATTTT. It specifies CASSEITRPQHF.

The sample holds a few counts of this clone. V and J are TRBV5-6 and TRBJ2-7, with D perhaps matching TRBD1 or TRBD2 (5 bases each). In germline, CDR1 is SGHDT, CDR2 YYEEEE. The V gene lost 6 bases and the J gene lost 2 bases, with 21 bases spanning the gap. The CDR3 spans 16 residues. CDR3 residues: CASTLGARPPPYEQYF. DNA for the CDR3: TGTGCCAGCACCCTCGGGGCCCGACCCCCGCCCTACGAGCAGTACTTC.

The V call is TRBV7-2, the J call TRBJ2-7, with TRBD2 identical over 7 bases. With V trimmed by 4 bases and J by 2 bases, 2 bases remained unmatched. Germline lookup yields CDR1 SGHTA and CDR2 FQGNSA. The CDR3 is made up of 13 amino acids. The chain's CDR3 is CASSWGGPYEQYF. In nucleotides, the CDR3 is TGTGCCAGCAGCTGGGGGGGACCCTACGAGCAGTACTTC.

This clone was seen only a few times. V is TRBV7-9 and J is TRBJ2-1, with TRBD2 identical over 11 bases. V dropped 5 bases and J dropped 8; count of bases not matched to a gene: 14. This CDR3 has 17 residues. Germline values: CDR1 SEHNR, CDR2 FQNEAQ (reference sequence). CDR3 in DNA: TGTGCCAGCAGCCGTACTAGCGGGGGACCTCAAACCGATGAGCAGTTCTTC. Encoded protein: CASSRTSGGPQTDEQFF.

Here the CDR3 DNA reads TGTGCCAGCAGTGAAGCGGGAACACTCTATGGCTACACCTTC. Its translation: CASSEAGTLYGYTF. This rearrangement joins TRBV6-1 to TRBJ1-2; D gene ambiguous. CDR1 MNHNS and CDR2 SASEGT come from the germline V gene. This CDR3 is built from 14 residues. Trimming left V 0 bases short and J 4 bases short, with 9 bases between.

CDR3 sequence reads: CASSELARGRETQYF. DNA of the CDR3: TGTGCCAGCAGTGAATTGGCTAGGGGGCGGGAGACCCAGTACTTC. The chain is built from TRBV25-1 and TRBJ2-5, with 7 bases that match TRBD1. V gave up 1 base and J gave up 5 bases; unmatched junction bases: 7. The germline V gene encodes CDR1 MGHDK and CDR2 SYGVNS. The CDR3 contains 15 residues.

This clone was seen only once. The chain is built from TRBV19 and TRBJ2-7, with 9 nucleotides matching TRBD1. The germline V gene has CDR1 LNHDA and CDR2 SQIVND (reference sequence). This CDR3 has 15 residues. Germline trimming cut 11 bases from V and 2 bases from J; bases unmatched to any gene: 13. Here the CDR3 DNA reads TGTGCCTCCCGGGACAGGGTTTTTTCTACCTACGAGCAGTACTTC. Translated, it gives CASRDRVFSTYEQYF.

This sequence joins TRBV10-3 and TRBJ2-7; D might be TRBD2 (6 bases). V shed 6 bases and J shed 0 bases, with 12 bases lying between them. This CDR3 is 14 amino acids long. Germline V lookup: CDR1 ENHRY, CDR2 SYGVKD. The CDR3 nucleotides are TGTGCCATCAGCCCGGGACTCGACTCCTACGAGCAGTACTTC. Translated, it gives CAISPGLDSYEQYF.

The chain carries TRBV5-1 and TRBJ2-5; D is tentatively TRBD1 or TRBD2 (6 bases each). Trimming left V 2 bases short and J 10 bases short, with 9 bases between. Germline CDR1 reads SGHRS; CDR2 reads YFSETQ. CDR3 length: 11 amino acids. CDR3: CASSLRGDQYF. The CDR3 DNA reads as TGCGCCAGCAGCTTAAGGGGGGACCAGTACTTC.